These 10 T cell receptor beta chains share one sample of origin, sequenced in a study of neurological immune-mediated disorders. TCRdb recomputed calls from the 5' RACE reads with MiXCR, one row per CDR3 protein. The table shows about 66,000 distinct CDR3 sequences, with roughly 3.2% occurring only once. Sequenced: PBMCs. These receptors originate from a man aged 35-49 years with multiple sclerosis.

This clonotype has ten or more counts. The chain joins TRBV5-1 to TRBJ2-7; D uncertain. Between the trimmed V and J ends, which lost 0 bases and 2 bases, there was a span of 9 bases. This CDR3 spans 14 amino acids. In germline, CDR1 is SGHRS, CDR2 YFSETQ. In DNA form, the CDR3 reads TGCGCCAGCAGCTTGGTAGGCATTACCTACGAGCAGTACTTC. It specifies CASSLVGITYEQYF.

In this sample, this clonotype turned up many times. This sequence joins TRBV5-1 and TRBJ1-1; tentative D call: TRBD1 (5 bases). This CDR3 spans 18 amino acids. In germline, CDR1 is SGHRS, CDR2 YFSETQ. Trimming shortened V by 4 bases and J by 2 bases, and 24 bases separated the two germline ends. CDR3 residues: CASSPIRDSGALNTEAFF. Here the CDR3 DNA reads TGCGCCAGCAGCCCTATACGGGACTCAGGAGCACTAAACACTGAAGCTTTCTTT. The complete variable domain, with remaining parts taken from reference TRBV5-1 and TRBJ1-1, reads KAGVTQTPRYLIKTRGQQVTLSCSPISGHRSVSWYQQTPGQGLQFLFEYFSETQRNKGNFPGRFSGRQFSNSRSEMNVSTLELGDSALYLCASSPIRDSGALNTEAFFGQGTRLTVV.

This clonotype was seen ten or more times. The genes are TRBV20-1 and TRBJ2-7; possible D gene TRBD1, 5 bases. From germline, CDR1 is DFQATT and CDR2 SNEGSKA (reference sequence). This CDR3 spans 14 amino acids. The ends were cut back, 1 base at V and 2 bases at J, with 12 bases in the middle. The CDR3: CSARVRDSTYEQYF. In DNA, the CDR3 is TGCAGTGCTAGAGTACGTGACAGCACCTACGAGCAGTACTTC.

The chain joins TRBV12-2 to TRBJ2-1; the D call of TRBD2 is as the table states it, not checked on the DNA. TRBV12-2 is marked as a pseudogene. The CDR3 covers 20 residues. CDR3 sequence reads: CASRLALLTLRRDMDNEQFF. CDR3 nucleotides: TGTGCAAGTCGCTTGGCGCTACTCACCCTCAGGAGAGACATGGACAATGAGCAGTTCTTC.

Many counts were recorded for this clonotype. The chain employs TRBV5-5 and TRBJ2-3; possibly TRBD1 or TRBD2 for D (6 bases each). CDR3 length: 15 residues. The V end was cut by 4 bases, the J end by 7 bases, with 19 bases between. CDR1 and CDR2 from the germline V gene are SGHKS and YYEKEE (reference sequence). The CDR3 spells CASSPDGGPHYTQYF. DNA of the CDR3: TGTGCCAGCAGCCCCGATGGGGGGCCCCACTATACGCAGTATTTT.

This clonotype occurred many times. The chain uses TRBV12-3 or TRBV12-4 and TRBJ2-5, with unresolved D. Trimming took off 4 bases at V and 4 bases at J, with 7 bases between the two ends. This CDR3 contains 12 residues. This chain's CDR3 is CASSSPPETQYF. CDR3 in DNA: TGTGCCAGCAGTTCCCCCCCAGAGACCCAGTACTTC.

This clonotype was seen repeatedly, ten times or more. The genes are TRBV3-1 and TRBJ1-2, with 10 positions matching TRBD1. This CDR3 has 15 amino acids. Germline lookup yields CDR1 LGHDT and CDR2 YNNKEL (reference sequence). Germline trimming cut 5 bases from V and 4 bases from J; bases unmatched to any gene: 7. The CDR3 is CASSKGTGDTYGYTF. The CDR3 bases are TGTGCCAGCAGCAAAGGGACAGGGGACACCTATGGCTACACCTTC. The full variable domain, in which reference TRBV3-1 and TRBJ1-2 provide the parts outside the CDR3, is DTAVSQTPKYLVTQMGNDKSIKCEQNLGHDTMYWYKQDSKKFLKIMFSYNNKELIINETVPNRFSPKSPDKAHLNLHINSLELGDSAVYFCASSKGTGDTYGYTFGSGTRLTVV.

This clonotype was seen at least ten times. This chain links TRBV6-1 with TRBJ2-7; D remains ambiguous. The germline gives CDR1 MNHNS, CDR2 SASEGT. The ends were cut back, 4 bases at V and 3 bases at J, with 10 bases in the middle. The CDR3 totals 13 residues. For the CDR3, the DNA is TGTGCCAGCAGTGTTGGACCATACTACGAGCAGTACTTC. Its protein is CASSVGPYYEQYF.

This clonotype was recorded many times. The rearrangement uses TRBV20-1 and TRBJ2-7; 9 bases line up with TRBD2. V gave up 2 bases and J gave up 5 bases; unmatched junction bases: 10. This CDR3 spans 15 amino acids. Germline V gene sequence: CDR1 DFQATT, CDR2 SNEGSKA (reference sequence). Here the CDR3 reads CSARLAGGPGDEQYF. CDR3 nucleotide sequence: TGCAGTGCTAGATTGGCGGGAGGGCCCGGTGACGAGCAGTACTTC.

This clonotype has a count of ten or more. The J gene is TRBJ1-4, the V gene TRBV5-5; weak D call: TRBD1 (6 bases). CDR1 and CDR2 (germline): SGHKS, YYEKEE (reference sequence). This CDR3 has 13 residues. The V end lost 4 bases, the J end lost 8 bases, and 12 bases lay between the germline ends. CDR3: CASSRGAEEKLFF. The CDR3 DNA sequence: TGTGCCAGCAGCCGGGGGGCGGAGGAAAAACTGTTTTTT.